One sample yielded the 26 T cell receptor beta chains listed below, sequenced in a study of vaccination and CD4 T cells after COVID-19. Once obtained from cultured CD4+ T cells, the DNA was sequenced using the Oncomine TCR Beta short-read assay. TCRdb fed the PCR reads into MiXCR, producing one record per CDR3 protein. Among about 5,100 distinct CDR3 sequences listed, over 45% were seen once. This sample's treatment: roughly 11-day PBMC culture with coronavirus spike peptide pools or control peptides (ViraFEST assay). The antigens for these receptors are not known. The source material was CD4+ T cells from blood, cultured in vitro. Receptors originate from a human donor who had recovered from COVID-19.

This chain links TRBV10-2 with TRBJ1-2; D is perhaps TRBD1 (5 bases). V shed 6 bases and J shed 8 bases, with 10 bases lying between them. The length of the CDR3 is 11 residues. Germline CDR1 reads WSHSY; CDR2 reads SAAADI. CDR3 coding DNA: TGCGCCAGCAGGGGGGTCGGGGGCTACACCTTC. As protein: CASRGVGGYTF.

V and J are TRBV24-1 and TRBJ2-2; maybe TRBD1 (5 bases). Trimming removed 4 bases at V and 1 base at J, with 9 bases between. CDR1 and CDR2 from the germline V gene are KGHDR and SFDVKD. This CDR3 has 15 residues. The CDR3 DNA is TGTGCCACCAGTGACCCCCAGGGGAACACCGGGGAGCTGTTTTTT. This gives the protein CATSDPQGNTGELFF.

This clonotype was counted only a few times. The chain's CDR3 is CASSVSSGTAYGYTF. CDR3 in DNA: TGTGCCAGCAGCGTATCTTCCGGGACTGCCTATGGCTACACCTTC. The V call is TRBV9, the J call TRBJ1-2; a possible D gene is TRBD1 (5 bases). Germline CDR1 reads SGDLS; CDR2 reads YYNGEE. The CDR3 covers 15 residues. Trimming stripped 1 base from V and 4 bases from J, with 14 bases between.

This clonotype was seen a few times. The genes are TRBV25-1 and TRBJ2-4; possibly TRBD1 or TRBD2 for D (5 bases each). The germline CDR1 and CDR2 sequences are MGHDK and SYGVNS. This CDR3 is built from 15 residues. V gave up 3 bases and J gave up 3 bases, with 12 bases separating them. The CDR3 reads CASSEGTVGKNIQYF. DNA of the CDR3: TGTGCCAGCAGTGAGGGGACGGTTGGCAAAAACATTCAGTACTTC.

This clonotype appeared a few times. CDR3 residues: CASSFPSGVVSDTQYF. The DNA for the CDR3 is TGTGCCAGCAGCTTCCCCTCAGGGGTGGTGTCGGATACGCAGTATTTT. The chain is built from TRBV11-2 and TRBJ2-3, with a tentative D call TRBD1 (6 bases). The germline V and J ends were trimmed by 3 bases and 6 bases, with 19 bases remaining between them. CDR3 length: 16 amino acids. Germline V gene sequence: CDR1 SGHAT, CDR2 FQNNGV. The entire variable domain, with the rest obtained from reference TRBV11-2 and TRBJ2-3, is as follows: EAGVAQSPRYKIIEKRQSVAFWCNPISGHATLYWYQQILGQGPKLLIQFQNNGVVDDSQLPKDRFSAERLKGVDSTLKIQPAKLEDSAVYLCASSFPSGVVSDTQYFGPGTRLTVL.

This rearrangement joins TRBV6-5 to TRBJ1-1; D is uncertain. Germline V gene data show CDR1 as MNHEY and CDR2 as SVGAGI. The V end lost 0 bases, the J end lost 1 base, and 6 bases lay between the germline ends. The CDR3 is 14 amino acids. In DNA, the CDR3 is TGTGCCAGCAGTTACTCGAAAGGGAACACTGAAGCTTTCTTT. Its translation: CASSYSKGNTEAFF.

Only a few counts were recorded for this clonotype. The gene calls are TRBV15 and TRBJ1-2, with D tentatively TRBD1 (5 bases). This CDR3 is built from 14 residues. The V gene's germline CDR1 is LNHNV and CDR2 YYDKDF (reference sequence). Deletions cut 3 bases from V and 3 bases from J, with 11 bases between. CDR3 sequence: CATSRLTEDYGYTF. The CDR3 DNA is TGTGCCACCAGCAGGTTGACAGAGGACTATGGCTACACCTTC.

This clonotype was seen a few times. The chain joins TRBV30 to TRBJ1-1; possible D gene TRBD1, 6 bases. The CDR3 extends over 13 amino acids. Looked up from germline, CDR1 is GTSNPN and CDR2 is SVGIG (reference sequence). Trimming removed 5 bases from V and 1 base from J, with 11 bases in between. The CDR3 sequence is CAWADRQNTEAFF. CDR3 nucleotide sequence: TGTGCCTGGGCTGACAGGCAGAACACTGAAGCTTTCTTT.

This sequence joins TRBV4-1 and TRBJ2-3, with 8 nucleotides matching TRBD1. The CDR3 spans 17 residues. With 1 base clipped from V and 4 bases from J, the junction kept 10 bases outside the gene matches. Per the germline V gene, CDR1 is MGHRA and CDR2 is YSYEKL. CDR3 protein: CASSQVGWTGPPDTQYF. Written as DNA, the CDR3 is TGCGCCAGCAGCCAAGTCGGCTGGACAGGGCCCCCAGATACGCAGTATTTT.

The chain recombines TRBV7-9 with TRBJ2-2; D uncertain. The CDR3 consists of 16 residues. Trimming removed 1 base at V and 2 bases at J, with 11 bases between. Germline CDR1 reads SEHNR; CDR2 reads FQNEAQ (reference sequence). The CDR3 region is CASSLGRSLNTGELFF. The CDR3 nucleotides read TGTGCCAGCAGCTTAGGGAGAAGCCTCAACACCGGGGAGCTGTTTTTT.

The J gene is TRBJ1-1, the V gene TRBV6-1, with D possibly being TRBD1 (5 bases). The CDR3 is 15 residues long. Germline V gene sequence: CDR1 MNHNS, CDR2 SASEGT. Trimming cost V 4 bases and J 0 bases, with 12 bases left between them. This CDR3 is CASSARDLLNTEAFF. The CDR3 DNA reads as TGTGCCAGCAGTGCCCGGGACCTTCTGAACACTGAAGCTTTCTTT.

The chain uses TRBV12-3 or TRBV12-4 and TRBJ2-3; 10 positions agree with TRBD2. With 0 bases clipped from V and 0 bases from J, the junction kept 9 bases outside the gene matches. The CDR3 is 19 amino acids. This CDR3 reads CASSLAFGLADTSTDTQYF. DNA of the CDR3: TGTGCCAGCAGTTTAGCGTTTGGACTAGCGGATACTAGCACAGATACGCAGTATTTT.

This rearrangement joins TRBV20-1 to TRBJ1-3; 8 bases fit TRBD1. With V trimmed by 3 bases and J by 1 base, 8 bases remained unmatched. Germline CDR1 and CDR2: DFQATT and SNEGSKA (reference sequence). The CDR3 is made up of 16 amino acids. The CDR3, as DNA: TGCAGTGCTAGGGACCAGGGGGCTTTTTCTGGAAACACCATATATTTT. Protein product: CSARDQGAFSGNTIYF.

CDR3 sequence: CASSENRNTEAFF. The CDR3 region has the DNA TGTGCCAGCAGTGAAAACAGAAACACTGAAGCTTTCTTT. The rearrangement links TRBV6-1 to TRBJ1-1; D is ambiguous. V lost 2 bases, J lost 2 bases, and 6 bases lay in between. CDR1 is MNHNS and CDR2 is SASEGT in the germline V gene. This CDR3 comprises 13 residues.

This rearrangement joins TRBV11-3 to TRBJ1-6; a possible D gene is TRBD1 (5 bases). CDR3 length: 14 amino acids. Between the trimmed V and J ends, which lost 3 bases and 9 bases, there was a span of 12 bases. Germline lookup yields CDR1 SGHNT and CDR2 YENEEA. The CDR3 is CASSLETAASPLHF. Here the CDR3 DNA reads TGTGCCAGCAGCTTGGAGACAGCCGCTTCACCCCTCCACTTT.

The chain recombines TRBV11-3 with TRBJ1-6, with D perhaps TRBD1 (6 bases). In germline, CDR1 is SGHNT, CDR2 YENEEA. Trimming removed 3 bases at V and 8 bases at J, with 14 bases between. The CDR3 runs 15 residues. The CDR3 nucleotides read TGTGCCAGCAGCTTCGGGGGCGAGAGTTATTCACCCCTCCACTTT. This codes for CASSFGGESYSPLHF.

This chain joins TRBV10-2 and TRBJ1-2; 9 positions match TRBD1. Germline-derived CDR1 and CDR2 are WSHSY and SAAADI. The CDR3 is made up of 17 amino acids. V lost 0 bases and J lost 8; bases outside the gene matches: 13. CDR3 loop: CASSESRPGQGSGGYTF. CDR3 DNA sequence: TGCGCCAGCAGTGAGTCGAGGCCGGGACAGGGATCTGGCGGCTACACCTTC.

Judged by abundance, this clonotype is medium-sized (0.01 to 0.1%). The chain carries TRBV5-6 and TRBJ2-2, with 7 bases fitting TRBD1. The CDR3 runs to 16 residues. J was trimmed by 0 bases and V by 3 bases; bases with no gene match: 5. Per the germline V gene, CDR1 is SGHDT and CDR2 is YYEEEE. In DNA, the CDR3 is TGTGCCAGCAGCTACCGGGACAGCGCGAACACCGGGGAGCTGTTTTTT. Protein sequence: CASSYRDSANTGELFF. The variable domain in full, completed from reference TRBV5-6 and TRBJ2-2, reads DAGVTQSPTHLIKTRGQQVTLRCSPKSGHDTVSWYQQALGQGPQFIFQYYEEEERQRGNFPDRFSGHQFPNYSSELNVNALLLGDSALYLCASSYRDSANTGELFFGEGSRLTVL.

The chain employs TRBV6-5 and TRBJ1-2; D unresolved. The CDR3 has 15 residues. Trimming shortened V by 2 bases and J by 8 bases, and 18 bases separated the two germline ends. Germline loops: CDR1 MNHEY, CDR2 SVGAGI. DNA of the CDR3: TGTGCCAGCAGTTACCAACTCAGTTGGGTTGACGGCTACACCTTC. This codes for CASSYQLSWVDGYTF.

This chain links TRBV12-3 or TRBV12-4 with TRBJ2-1; D possibly matches TRBD1 or TRBD2 (6 bases each). This CDR3 contains 14 residues. Deletions cut 7 bases from V and 8 bases from J, with 18 bases between. The DNA of the CDR3 is TGTGCCAGCACCTTACTGGGGGGCGTCGATGAGCAGTTCTTC. It yields the protein CASTLLGGVDEQFF.

This sequence joins TRBV5-5 and TRBJ1-5; D is ambiguous. CDR3 size: 14 residues. V lost 5 bases and J lost 0, with 9 bases in between. CDR1 is SGHKS, CDR2 YYEKEE, per germline (reference sequence). As DNA, the CDR3 is TGTGCCAGCAGGCTCAGTTATAGCAATCAGCCCCAGCATTTT. Its protein product is CASRLSYSNQPQHF. Supplemented by reference TRBV5-5 and TRBJ1-5, the full variable domain reads DAGVTQSPTHLIKTRGQQVTLRCSPISGHKSVSWYQQVLGQGPQFIFQYYEKEERGRGNFPDRFSARQFPNYSSELNVNALLLGDSALYLCASRLSYSNQPQHFGDGTRLSIL.

In its sample, this clonotype was seen a few times. The chain uses TRBV15 and TRBJ2-3; D perhaps matches TRBD2 (6 bases). The CDR3 runs 17 residues. The ends were cut back, 0 bases at V and 0 bases at J, with 13 bases in the middle. Germline lookup yields CDR1 LNHNV and CDR2 YYDKDF (reference sequence). The CDR3 coding sequence is TGTGCCACCAGCAGAGATTGGCTAGCGTCAAGCACAGATACGCAGTATTTT. As protein: CATSRDWLASSTDTQYF.

The sample holds a few counts of this clonotype. The CDR3 DNA follows: TGTGCCAGCAGTGATCTATTAGACTACCAAGAGACCCAGTACTTC. It codes for CASSDLLDYQETQYF. The chain combines TRBV2 with TRBJ2-5; D gene ambiguous. Germline V gene data show CDR1 as SNHLY and CDR2 as FYNNEI. CDR3 length equals 15 residues. Trimming took off 3 bases at V and 0 bases at J, with 11 bases between the two ends. Full variable domain (missing parts from reference TRBV2 and TRBJ2-5): EPEVTQTPSHQVTQMGQEVILRCVPISNHLYFYWYRQILGQKVEFLVSFYNNEISEKSEIFDDQFSVERPDGSNFTLKIRSTKLEDSAMYFCASSDLLDYQETQYFGPGTRLLVL.

In its sample, this clonotype was seen once. This chain links TRBV2 with TRBJ2-2; 11 bases align to TRBD2. In germline, CDR1 is SNHLY, CDR2 FYNNEI. V was clipped by 6 bases and J by 6 bases; unmatched bases: 9. The CDR3 contains 16 residues. The CDR3 is CASSSKLAGDAGELFF. The CDR3, as DNA: TGTGCCAGCAGCTCTAAACTAGCGGGGGATGCCGGGGAGCTGTTTTTT.

V gene TRBV19 combines with J gene TRBJ1-2, with 7 bases aligning to TRBD1. V shed 6 bases and J 3 bases; nucleotides not matched to a gene: 16. Germline V lookup: CDR1 LNHDA, CDR2 SQIVND (reference sequence). This CDR3 contains 17 residues. The CDR3 nucleotides are TGTGCCAGTAGACCGAGGACTCTGGACAGGATAGACTATGGCTACACCTTC. It specifies CASRPRTLDRIDYGYTF.

This chain joins TRBV5-1 and TRBJ2-3; no reliable D call. The CDR3 runs 12 residues. Germline loops: CDR1 SGHRS, CDR2 YFSETQ. Trimming stripped 0 bases from V and 5 bases from J, with 4 bases between. This CDR3 is CASSLVRDTQYF. The CDR3 bases are TGCGCCAGCAGCTTGGTCAGAGATACGCAGTATTTT.